This T cell receptor beta chain was found in a study of blood T cells in healthy people across ages. A J-beta primer mix and a sample-barcoded 5' primer were used in a second PCR of about 7 to 12 cycles. TCRdb used MiXCR to reprocess the 5' RACE reads, holding one entry per CDR3 protein. The profile shows roughly 830,000 distinct CDR3 sequences, around 68% of them singletons. Germline CDR1 SGHDT, CDR2 YYEEEE. Trimming removed 4 bases at V and 2 bases at J, with 10 bases between. The CDR3 sequence is 14 residues long. The genes are TRBV5-6 and TRBJ2-1; possible D gene TRBD1, 6 bases. The sample was blood. This receptor was identified in a man between 25 and 39 years old in good health. The CDR3 DNA follows: TGTGCCAGCAGCATCCGGGACACCTACAATGAGCAGTTCTTC. It yields the protein CASSIRDTYNEQFF.